Each of the 5 T cell receptor beta chains below was sequenced from the same sample in a study of shared clonotypes between healthy human individuals. TCRdb keeps only in-frame clones here, not all; method: immunoSEQ multiplex PCR. The data contain about half a million clones, around 80% of them singletons. Material: PBMCs. All receptors come from a woman in her thirties or forties in good health. Some clones in this sample may be carry-over from other donors' samples.

The chain has TRBV2 and TRBJ2-7; the D gene is possibly TRBD2 (5 bases). There are 14 residues in the CDR3. Trimming cost V 8 bases and J 4 bases, with 18 bases left between them. The germline gives CDR1 SNHLY, CDR2 FYNNEI. CDR3 in amino acids: CASGRERGPYEQYF. The CDR3 DNA reads as TGTGCCAGCGGTAGGGAGAGAGGACCATACGAGCAGTACTTC.

The chain recombines TRBV11-2 with TRBJ2-2; D may be TRBD2 (6 bases). Germline V gene lookup returns CDR1 SGHAT and CDR2 FQNNGV. Deletions cut 5 bases from V and 4 bases from J, with 17 bases between. The CDR3 sequence is 16 residues long. In DNA, the CDR3 is TGTGCCAGCAGCGGAGGGGCAGGTTCGGGCACCGGGGAGCTGTTTTTT. Residues: CASSGGAGSGTGELFF.

The chain has TRBV28 and TRBJ1-5; tentatively, D is TRBD1 (6 bases). CDR3 length: 16 residues. Germline values: CDR1 MDHEN, CDR2 SYDVKM. V was shortened by 4 bases and J by 0 bases, with 13 bases between the two germline ends. DNA of the CDR3: TGTGCCAGCAGTTATCCGACAGGACATAGCAATCAGCCCCAGCATTTT. Translated, it gives CASSYPTGHSNQPQHF.

This clone was seen just once. The chain carries TRBV11-2 and TRBJ1-1, with 7 bases matching TRBD1. This CDR3 region has 14 residues. Germline trimming cut 4 bases from V and 1 base from J; bases unmatched to any gene: 3. Per the germline V gene, CDR1 is SGHAT and CDR2 is FQNNGV. CDR3 amino acids: CASSSSGGNTEAFF. CDR3 sequence (DNA): TGTGCCAGCAGCTCCTCAGGGGGGAACACTGAAGCTTTCTTT.

This clone has just a few counts. The rearrangement joins TRBV28 to TRBJ2-5; D perhaps matches TRBD2 (6 bases). Germline CDR1 is MDHEN and CDR2 is SYDVKM. Trimming took 6 bases from V and 2 from J, leaving 10 bases between them. The length of the CDR3 is 13 residues. The CDR3 DNA follows: TGTGCCAGCAGCGCGGGGATACAAGAGACCCAGTACTTC. Translation gives CASSAGIQETQYF. Full variable domain (rest looked up from reference TRBV28 and TRBJ2-5): DVKVTQSSRYLVKRTGEKVFLECVQDMDHENMFWYRQDPGLGLRLIYFSYDVKMKEKGDIPEGYSVSREKKERFSLILESASTNQTSMYLCASSAGIQETQYFGPGTRLLVL.